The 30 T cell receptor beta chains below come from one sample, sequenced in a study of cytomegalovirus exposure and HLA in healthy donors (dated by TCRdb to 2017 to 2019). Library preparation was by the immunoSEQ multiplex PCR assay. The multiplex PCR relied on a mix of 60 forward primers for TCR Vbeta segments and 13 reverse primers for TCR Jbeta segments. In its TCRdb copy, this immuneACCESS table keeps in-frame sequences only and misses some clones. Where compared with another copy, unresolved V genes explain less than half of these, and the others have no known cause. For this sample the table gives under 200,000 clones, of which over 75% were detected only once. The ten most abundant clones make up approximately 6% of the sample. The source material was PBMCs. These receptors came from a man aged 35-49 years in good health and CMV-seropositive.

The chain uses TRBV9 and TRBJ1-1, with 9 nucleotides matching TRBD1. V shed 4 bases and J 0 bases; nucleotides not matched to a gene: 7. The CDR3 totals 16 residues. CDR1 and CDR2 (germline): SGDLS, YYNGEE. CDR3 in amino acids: CASSRDRARMNTEAFF. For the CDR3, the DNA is TGTGCCAGCAGCAGGGACAGGGCTCGGATGAACACTGAAGCTTTCTTT.

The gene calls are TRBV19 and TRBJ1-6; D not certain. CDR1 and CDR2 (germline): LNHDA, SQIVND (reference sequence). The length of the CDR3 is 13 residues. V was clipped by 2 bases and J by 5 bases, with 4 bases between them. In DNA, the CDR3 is TGTGCCAGTAGTATAAGAGATAATTCACCCCTCCACTTT. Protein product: CASSIRDNSPLHF.

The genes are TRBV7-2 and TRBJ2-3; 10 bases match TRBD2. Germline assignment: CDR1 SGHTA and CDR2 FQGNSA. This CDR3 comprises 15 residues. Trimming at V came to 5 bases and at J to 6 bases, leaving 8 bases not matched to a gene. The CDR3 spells CASSPSSGGGDTQYF. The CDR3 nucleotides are TGTGCCAGCAGCCCGTCTAGCGGGGGCGGGGATACGCAGTATTTT.

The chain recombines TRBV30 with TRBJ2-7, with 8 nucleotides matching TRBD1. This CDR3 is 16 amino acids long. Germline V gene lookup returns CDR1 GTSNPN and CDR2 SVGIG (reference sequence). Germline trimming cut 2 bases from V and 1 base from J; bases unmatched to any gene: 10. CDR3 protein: CAWSPGQGSGSYEQYF. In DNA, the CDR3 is TGTGCCTGGAGTCCCGGACAGGGAAGTGGATCCTACGAGCAGTACTTC.

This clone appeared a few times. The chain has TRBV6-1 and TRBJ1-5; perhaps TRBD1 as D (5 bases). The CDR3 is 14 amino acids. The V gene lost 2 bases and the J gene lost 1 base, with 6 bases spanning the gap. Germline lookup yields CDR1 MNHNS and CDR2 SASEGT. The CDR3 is CASSERGSNQPQHF. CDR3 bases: TGTGCCAGCAGTGAAAGGGGCAGCAATCAGCCCCAGCATTTT.

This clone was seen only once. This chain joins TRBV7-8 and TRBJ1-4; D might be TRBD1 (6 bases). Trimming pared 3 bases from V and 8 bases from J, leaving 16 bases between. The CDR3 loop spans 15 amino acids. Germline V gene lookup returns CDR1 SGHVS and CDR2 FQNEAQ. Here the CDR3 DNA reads TGTGCCAGCAGCTTCATCCCCAGGGGTGAGGAAAAACTGTTTTTT. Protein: CASSFIPRGEEKLFF.

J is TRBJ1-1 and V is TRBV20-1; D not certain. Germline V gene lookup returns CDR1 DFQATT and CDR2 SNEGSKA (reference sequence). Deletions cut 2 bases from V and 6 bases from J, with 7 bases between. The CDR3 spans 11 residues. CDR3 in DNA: TGCAGTGCTAGACGAGGCTCTGAAGCTTTCTTT. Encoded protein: CSARRGSEAFF.

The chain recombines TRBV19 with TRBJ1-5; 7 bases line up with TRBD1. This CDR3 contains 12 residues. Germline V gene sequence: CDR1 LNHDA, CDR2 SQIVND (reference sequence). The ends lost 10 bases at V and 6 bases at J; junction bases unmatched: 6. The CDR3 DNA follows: TGTGCCACCAGAAGGGGGCTTCAGCCCCAGCATTTT. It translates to CATRRGLQPQHF.

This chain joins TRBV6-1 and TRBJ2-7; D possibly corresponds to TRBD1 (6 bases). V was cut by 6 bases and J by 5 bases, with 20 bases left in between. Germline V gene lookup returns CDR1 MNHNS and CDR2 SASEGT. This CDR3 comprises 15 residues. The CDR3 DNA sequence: TGTGCCAGCAGCGAGGGTGGAACAGGGCGCGACGAGCAGTACTTC. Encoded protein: CASSEGGTGRDEQYF.

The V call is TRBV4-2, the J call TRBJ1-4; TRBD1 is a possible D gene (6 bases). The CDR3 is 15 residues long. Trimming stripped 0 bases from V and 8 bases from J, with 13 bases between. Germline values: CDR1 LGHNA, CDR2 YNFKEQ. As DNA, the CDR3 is TGTGCCAGCAGCCAAGAACCACAGGGCCGGGAAAAACTGTTTTTT. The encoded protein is CASSQEPQGREKLFF.

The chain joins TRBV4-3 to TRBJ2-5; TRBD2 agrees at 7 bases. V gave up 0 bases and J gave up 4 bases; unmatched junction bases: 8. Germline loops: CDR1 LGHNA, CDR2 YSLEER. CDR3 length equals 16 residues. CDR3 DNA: TGCGCCAGCAGCCAAGATGGTAGGACTAGAGGAGAGACCCAGTACTTC. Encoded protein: CASSQDGRTRGETQYF.

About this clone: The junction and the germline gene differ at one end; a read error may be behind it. CDR3 in DNA: TGTGCCAGCAGCGTAGACAGGGCTCGGAAGACCCAGTACTTC. Protein sequence: CASSVDRARKTQYF. The J gene is TRBJ2-5, the V gene TRBV11-2, with 7 nucleotides matching TRBD1. The CDR3 covers 14 residues. The germline CDR1 and CDR2 sequences are SGHAT and FQNNGV.

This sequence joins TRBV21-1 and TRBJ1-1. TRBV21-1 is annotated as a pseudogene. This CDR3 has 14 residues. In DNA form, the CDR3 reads TGTGCCAGCAGCACCTTAGCACCGGGGACTGAAGCTTTCTTT. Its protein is CASSTLAPGTEAFF.

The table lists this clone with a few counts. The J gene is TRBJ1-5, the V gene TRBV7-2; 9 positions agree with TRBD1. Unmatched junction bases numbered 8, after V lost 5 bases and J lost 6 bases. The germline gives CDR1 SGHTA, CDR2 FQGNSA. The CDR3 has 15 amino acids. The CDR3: CASSPRTGEGQPQHF. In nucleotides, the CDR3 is TGTGCCAGCAGCCCCCGGACAGGGGAGGGTCAGCCCCAGCATTTT.

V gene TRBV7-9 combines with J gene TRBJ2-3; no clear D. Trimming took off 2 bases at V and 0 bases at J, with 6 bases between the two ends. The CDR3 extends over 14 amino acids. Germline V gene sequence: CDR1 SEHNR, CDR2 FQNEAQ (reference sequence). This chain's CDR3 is CASSLWRSTDTQYF. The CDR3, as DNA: TGTGCCAGCAGCTTATGGCGGAGCACAGATACGCAGTATTTT.

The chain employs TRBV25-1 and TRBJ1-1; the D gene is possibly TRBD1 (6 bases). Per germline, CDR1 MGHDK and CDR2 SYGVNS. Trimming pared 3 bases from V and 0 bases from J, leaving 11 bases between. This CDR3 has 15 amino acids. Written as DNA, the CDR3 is TGTGCCAGCAGTGAGATGCAGGGGATGAACACTGAAGCTTTCTTT. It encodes CASSEMQGMNTEAFF. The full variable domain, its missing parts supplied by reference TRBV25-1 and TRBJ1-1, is EADIYQTPRYLVIGTGKKITLECSQTMGHDKMYWYQQDPGMELHLIHYSYGVNSTEKGDLSSESTVSRIRTEHFPLTLESARPSHTSQYLCASSEMQGMNTEAFFGQGTRLTVV.

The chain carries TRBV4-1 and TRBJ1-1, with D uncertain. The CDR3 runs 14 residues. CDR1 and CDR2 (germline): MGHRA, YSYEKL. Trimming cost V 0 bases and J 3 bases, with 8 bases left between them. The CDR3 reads CASSQEGWDTEAFF. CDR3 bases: TGCGCCAGCAGCCAAGAGGGCTGGGACACTGAAGCTTTCTTT.

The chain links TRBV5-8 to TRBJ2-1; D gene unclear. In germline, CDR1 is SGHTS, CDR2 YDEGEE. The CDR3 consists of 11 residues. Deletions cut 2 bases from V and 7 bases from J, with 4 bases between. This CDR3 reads CASSFPNEQFF. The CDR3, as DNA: TGTGCCAGCAGCTTCCCTAATGAGCAGTTCTTC.

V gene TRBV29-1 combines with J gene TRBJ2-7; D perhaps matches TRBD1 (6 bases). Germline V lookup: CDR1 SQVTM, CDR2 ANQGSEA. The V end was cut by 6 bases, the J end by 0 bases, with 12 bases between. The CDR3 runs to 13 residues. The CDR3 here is CSVIHRDSYEQYF. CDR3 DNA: TGCAGCGTGATTCACAGGGACTCCTACGAGCAGTACTTC.

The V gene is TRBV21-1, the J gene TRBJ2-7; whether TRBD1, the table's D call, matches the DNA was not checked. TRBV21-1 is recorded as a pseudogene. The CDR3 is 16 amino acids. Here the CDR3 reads CASSRPTVVITYEQYF. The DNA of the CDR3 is TGTGCCAGCAGCCGCCCGACAGTGGTAATCACCTACGAGCAGTACTTC.

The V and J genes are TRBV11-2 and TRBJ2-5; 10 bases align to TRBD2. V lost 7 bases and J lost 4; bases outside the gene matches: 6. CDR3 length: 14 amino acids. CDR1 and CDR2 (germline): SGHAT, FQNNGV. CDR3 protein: CASTPAGGSETQYF. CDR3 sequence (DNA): TGTGCCAGCACCCCAGCGGGGGGGTCAGAGACCCAGTACTTC.

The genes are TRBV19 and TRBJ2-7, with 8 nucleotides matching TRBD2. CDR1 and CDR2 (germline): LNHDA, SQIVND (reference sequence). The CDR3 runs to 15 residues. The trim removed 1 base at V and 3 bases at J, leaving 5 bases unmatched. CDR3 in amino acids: CASSIGGGRNYEQYF. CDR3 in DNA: TGTGCCAGTAGTATAGGCGGGGGGAGAAACTACGAGCAGTACTTC. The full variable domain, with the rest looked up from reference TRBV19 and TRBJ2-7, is DGGITQSPKYLFRKEGQNVTLSCEQNLNHDAMYWYRQDPGQGLRLIYYSQIVNDFQKGDIAEGYSVSREKKESFPLTVTSAQKNPTAFYLCASSIGGGRNYEQYFGPGTRLTVT.

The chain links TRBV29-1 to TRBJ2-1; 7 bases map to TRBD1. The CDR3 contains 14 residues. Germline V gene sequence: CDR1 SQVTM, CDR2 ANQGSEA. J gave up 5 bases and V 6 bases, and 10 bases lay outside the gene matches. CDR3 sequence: CSVQGHRGHNEQFF. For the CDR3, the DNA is TGCAGCGTCCAGGGCCACAGGGGACACAATGAGCAGTTCTTC.

CDR3 nucleotide sequence: TGTGCCAGCAGCTTAGCTTTTATGTACCAAGAGACCCAGTACTTC. Amino acid sequence: CASSLAFMYQETQYF. V usage is TRBV7-2 and J usage is TRBJ2-5, with D hard to call. V lost 0 bases and J 0 bases, leaving 8 bases between the germline ends. The CDR3 extends over 15 amino acids. From germline, CDR1 is SGHTA and CDR2 FQGNSA.

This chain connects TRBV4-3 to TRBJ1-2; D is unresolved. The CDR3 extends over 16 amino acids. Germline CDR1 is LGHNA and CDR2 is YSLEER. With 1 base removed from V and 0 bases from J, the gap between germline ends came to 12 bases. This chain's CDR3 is CASSQGPSGTNYGYTF. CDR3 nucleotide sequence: TGCGCCAGCAGCCAAGGGCCCTCGGGGACTAACTATGGCTACACCTTC.

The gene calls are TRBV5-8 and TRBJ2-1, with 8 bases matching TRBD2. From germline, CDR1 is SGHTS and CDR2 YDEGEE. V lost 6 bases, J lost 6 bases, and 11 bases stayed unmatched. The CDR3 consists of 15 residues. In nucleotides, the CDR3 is TGTGCCAGCAACCCCTCGGGACTAGTGGGCAATGAGCAGTTCTTC. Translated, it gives CASNPSGLVGNEQFF.

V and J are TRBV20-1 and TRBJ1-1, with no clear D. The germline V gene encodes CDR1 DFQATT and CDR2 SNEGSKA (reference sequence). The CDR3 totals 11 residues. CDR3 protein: CGLPMNTEAFF. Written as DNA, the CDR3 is TGCGGGCTTCCGATGAACACTGAAGCTTTCTTT.

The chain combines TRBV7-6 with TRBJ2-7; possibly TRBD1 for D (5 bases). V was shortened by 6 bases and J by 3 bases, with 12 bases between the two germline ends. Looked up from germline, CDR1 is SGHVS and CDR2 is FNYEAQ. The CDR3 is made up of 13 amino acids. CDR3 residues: CASSFRQNYEQYF. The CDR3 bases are TGTGCCAGCAGTTTCAGACAGAACTACGAGCAGTACTTC.

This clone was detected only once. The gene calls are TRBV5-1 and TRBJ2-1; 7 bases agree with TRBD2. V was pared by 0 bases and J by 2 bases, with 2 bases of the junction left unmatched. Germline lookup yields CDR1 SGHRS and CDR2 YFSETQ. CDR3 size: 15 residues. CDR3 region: CASSLGGRTYNEQFF. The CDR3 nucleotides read TGCGCCAGCAGCTTGGGCGGGAGAACCTACAATGAGCAGTTCTTC. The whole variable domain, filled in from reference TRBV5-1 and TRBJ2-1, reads KAGVTQTPRYLIKTRGQQVTLSCSPISGHRSVSWYQQTPGQGLQFLFEYFSETQRNKGNFPGRFSGRQFSNSRSEMNVSTLELGDSALYLCASSLGGRTYNEQFFGPGTRLTVL.

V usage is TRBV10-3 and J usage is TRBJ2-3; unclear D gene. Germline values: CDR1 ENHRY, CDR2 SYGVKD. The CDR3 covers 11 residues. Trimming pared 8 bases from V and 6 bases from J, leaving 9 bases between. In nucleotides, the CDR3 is TGTGCCATCCTGTTATCTGATACGCAGTATTTT. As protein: CAILLSDTQYF.